This record looks at one T cell receptor (beta chain) sequence and its context. The table came from immunoSEQ multiplex PCR; TCRdb's copy has only in-frame clones and leaves some out. The table shows 85,000 to 100,000 clones, with just over 85% occurring only once. The sample comes from a study of blood T cell repertoires in COVID-19. V trimming: 4 bases; J trimming: 8 bases; junction bases outside the gene matches: 8. The length of the CDR3 is 14 residues. CDR1 and CDR2 (germline): KGHSH, LQKENI. The receptor comes from a man aged 50 to 59 with COVID-19, enrolled during active disease. Input material: peripheral blood. The V and J genes are TRBV18 and TRBJ2-1; 7 bases are a match to TRBD2. CDR3 in amino acids: CASSRSGAGDEQFF. Written as DNA, the CDR3 is TGTGCCAGCTCACGGAGCGGGGCGGGGGATGAGCAGTTCTTC. The full variable domain, with the rest looked up from reference TRBV18 and TRBJ2-1, is NAGVMQNPRHLVRRRGQEARLRCSPMKGHSHVYWYRQLPEEGLKFMVYLQKENIIDESGMPKERFSAEFPKEGPSILRIQQVVRGDSAAYFCASSRSGAGDEQFFGPGTRLTVL.